These 27 T cell receptor beta chains originate from one sample sequenced in a study of cytomegalovirus exposure and HLA in healthy donors. The PCR made use of 60 Vbeta and 13 Jbeta primers. This table comes from immunoSEQ multiplex PCR, and its TCRdb copy is limited to in-frame clones, with some not included. The sample records fewer than 130,000 clones, less than 75% being singletons. Sequencing was performed on PBMCs. These receptors were taken from a man aged 35 to 55 in good health and CMV-seropositive.

The V gene is TRBV29-1, the J gene TRBJ2-3; 14 nucleotides match TRBD2. V shed 8 bases and J 4 bases; nucleotides not matched to a gene: 20. Germline loops: CDR1 SQVTM, CDR2 ANQGSEA. The CDR3 length is 19 residues. CDR3 sequence (DNA): TGCAGCCCGAGAGCTGGACTAGCGGGAGGAGTGGGGGAAGCAGATACGCAGTATTTT. The encoded protein is CSPRAGLAGGVGEADTQYF.

V is TRBV7-9 and J is TRBJ2-7; D remains ambiguous. V dropped 1 base and J dropped 6 bases, with 10 bases sitting between them. CDR3 length equals 13 residues. Germline assignment: CDR1 SEHNR and CDR2 FQNEAQ (reference sequence). This CDR3 reads CASSLGQGTEQYF. The CDR3 coding sequence is TGTGCCAGCAGCTTAGGACAAGGAACCGAGCAGTACTTC.

This chain joins TRBV25-1 and TRBJ2-5; weak D call: TRBD2 (6 bases). The J call may be faulty, since TRBJ2-7 better matches the DNA end. The germline CDR1 and CDR2 sequences are MGHDK and SYGVNS. The CDR3 is made up of 13 amino acids. The CDR3 coding sequence is TGTGCCAGCAACCTTGGGGGGTCCAACGAGCAGTACTTC. Encoded protein: CASNLGGSNEQYF.

The chain is built from TRBV6-1 and TRBJ1-4; 7 bases align to TRBD1. In germline, CDR1 is MNHNS, CDR2 SASEGT. This CDR3 comprises 14 residues. The trim removed 4 bases at V and 1 base at J, leaving 0 bases unmatched. CDR3 DNA: TGTGCCAGCAGTGCAGGGGGAACTAATGAAAAACTGTTTTTT. It is translated as CASSAGGTNEKLFF.

This rearrangement joins TRBV9 to TRBJ2-7; a weak D match, TRBD1 (7 bases). Per the germline V gene, CDR1 is SGDLS and CDR2 is YYNGEE. This CDR3 is 14 amino acids long. Trimming cost V 3 bases and J 7 bases, with 17 bases left between them. The CDR3 nucleotides are TGTGCCAGCAGCGAGGGTGACAGGGCGGGGGAGCAGTACTTC. Translated: CASSEGDRAGEQYF.

The V call is TRBV18, the J call TRBJ2-1; D is undetermined. In germline, CDR1 is KGHSH, CDR2 LQKENI. V lost 3 bases and J 9 bases, leaving 12 bases between the germline ends. CDR3 length equals 13 residues. The CDR3 sequence is CASSPGRSGEQFF. The CDR3 region has the DNA TGTGCCAGCTCACCTGGCAGGTCCGGTGAGCAGTTCTTC.

V is TRBV5-1 and J is TRBJ1-2; D possibly corresponds to TRBD1 (5 bases). Trimming cost V 1 base and J 0 bases, with 7 bases left between them. The CDR3 runs to 14 residues. CDR1 and CDR2 from the germline V gene are SGHRS and YFSETQ. CDR3 DNA: TGCGCCAGCAGCTTGTCGGGGGCTAACTATGGCTACACCTTC. This sequence encodes CASSLSGANYGYTF. Supplemented by reference TRBV5-1 and TRBJ1-2, the full variable domain reads KAGVTQTPRYLIKTRGQQVTLSCSPISGHRSVSWYQQTPGQGLQFLFEYFSETQRNKGNFPGRFSGRQFSNSRSEMNVSTLELGDSALYLCASSLSGANYGYTFGSGTRLTVV.

V and J are TRBV19 and TRBJ1-5, with unresolved D. This CDR3 comprises 18 residues. From germline, CDR1 is LNHDA and CDR2 SQIVND (reference sequence). Trimming cost V 1 base and J 3 bases, with 19 bases left between them. The CDR3 nucleotides are TGTGCCAGTAGTATAGTCCCCGGGGAGGGAAGGTTCAATCAGCCCCAGCATTTT. Translation gives CASSIVPGEGRFNQPQHF.

This clone was detected only a few times. This chain connects TRBV27 to TRBJ2-7; 9 bases map to TRBD1. The CDR3 is 15 amino acids. V was pared by 6 bases and J by 5 bases, with 11 bases of the junction left unmatched. Germline CDR1 and CDR2: MNHEY and SMNVEV (reference sequence). DNA for the CDR3: TGTGCCAGCAGCGACACGACAGGGGGAATGAACGAGCAGTACTTC. Residues: CASSDTTGGMNEQYF.

Only a few counts were recorded for this clone. The V gene is TRBV5-1, the J gene TRBJ1-3, with 8 bases aligning to TRBD1. The CDR3 contains 16 residues. CDR1 is SGHRS and CDR2 is YFSETQ in the germline V gene. V shed 4 bases, J shed 2 bases, and the junction held 8 bases outside the gene matches. The CDR3 bases are TGCGCCAGCAGCCCTTACCCGACAGGGGCTGGAAACACCATATATTTT. Its protein is CASSPYPTGAGNTIYF.

V usage is TRBV5-4 and J usage is TRBJ2-7, with D unresolved. V was cut by 1 base and J by 3 bases, with 5 bases left in between. The CDR3 extends over 12 amino acids. In germline, CDR1 is SGHNT, CDR2 YYREEE (reference sequence). In DNA, the CDR3 is TGTGCCAGCAGCTTGCCGGGCTACGAGCAGTACTTC. It is translated as CASSLPGYEQYF.

A word on this clone: One end of the junction does not line up with germline, which may come from a read error. The chain combines TRBV7-9 with TRBJ2-7, with D uncertain. The CDR3 covers 12 residues. Germline CDR1 SEHNR, CDR2 FQNEAQ (reference sequence). CDR3 DNA: TGTTCCAGCAGCCCTTCGAGATTTCGGCAGTACTTC. Encoded protein: CSSSPSRFRQYF.

The chain links TRBV7-6 to TRBJ2-3; perhaps TRBD2 as D (6 bases). CDR3 length: 16 amino acids. Germline assignment: CDR1 SGHVS and CDR2 FNYEAQ. Trimming cost V 1 base and J 4 bases, with 15 bases left between them. The CDR3 nucleotides are TGTGCCAGCAGCTTAGTCCCCCTAGCGAGAGCAGATACGCAGTATTTT. It specifies CASSLVPLARADTQYF.

V usage is TRBV29-1 and J usage is TRBJ2-1; D not resolved. The CDR3 totals 10 residues. Trimming cost V 5 bases and J 7 bases, with 6 bases left between them. Germline V gene data show CDR1 as SQVTM and CDR2 as ANQGSEA. The CDR3 sequence: CSVSVNEQFF. CDR3 nucleotides: TGCAGCGTTTCTGTGAATGAGCAGTTCTTC.

This clone has only one observation. The chain couples TRBV30 to TRBJ2-1; D is possibly TRBD2 (6 bases). Trimming shortened V by 0 bases and J by 6 bases, and 12 bases separated the two germline ends. Germline CDR1 reads GTSNPN; CDR2 reads SVGIG (reference sequence). The CDR3 is made up of 14 amino acids. The CDR3 loop is CAWSVSGGFNEQFF. DNA for the CDR3: TGTGCCTGGAGTGTATCAGGAGGGTTCAATGAGCAGTTCTTC.

V is TRBV25-1 and J is TRBJ1-1; D is ambiguous. In germline, CDR1 is MGHDK, CDR2 SYGVNS. The V end was cut by 6 bases, the J end by 0 bases, with 8 bases between. The CDR3 is 13 amino acids. The DNA of the CDR3 is TGTGCCAGCAGGGAAGGCCTGAACACTGAAGCTTTCTTT. This sequence encodes CASREGLNTEAFF.

CDR3 amino acids: CASSSTGGDEKLFF. DNA for the CDR3: TGTGCCAGCAGCTCGACAGGGGGGGATGAAAAACTGTTTTTT. The chain uses TRBV7-2 and TRBJ1-4, with 9 bases lining up with TRBD1. With V trimmed by 4 bases and J by 6 bases, 3 bases remained unmatched. Germline values: CDR1 SGHTA, CDR2 FQGNSA. The CDR3 loop spans 14 amino acids.

The V gene is TRBV7-9, the J gene TRBJ2-2; the match to TRBD2 covers 7 bases. Trimming removed 4 bases from V and 7 bases from J; junction bases left unmatched: 6. Germline V gene lookup returns CDR1 SEHNR and CDR2 FQNEAQ (reference sequence). The CDR3 extends over 14 amino acids. Here the CDR3 reads CASSSMGGNGELFF. CDR3 in DNA: TGTGCCAGCAGCTCCATGGGGGGGAACGGGGAGCTGTTTTTT. Looking up the rest from reference TRBV7-9 and TRBJ2-2 gives the full variable domain: DTGVSQNPRHKITKRGQNVTFRCDPISEHNRLYWYRQTLGQGPEFLTYFQNEAQLEKSRLLSDRFSAERPKGSFSTLEIQRTEQGDSAMYLCASSSMGGNGELFFGEGSRLTVL.

This clone was recorded a few times. The gene calls are TRBV7-9 and TRBJ2-3; maybe TRBD2 (6 bases). The germline V gene has CDR1 SEHNR and CDR2 FQNEAQ (reference sequence). The CDR3 totals 15 residues. The V gene lost 2 bases and the J gene lost 4 bases, with 13 bases spanning the gap. The CDR3 region is CASSLTLRGADTQYF. The CDR3 bases are TGTGCCAGCAGCTTAACCCTGCGGGGAGCAGATACGCAGTATTTT. The full variable domain, rest sourced from reference TRBV7-9 and TRBJ2-3, is DTGVSQNPRHKITKRGQNVTFRCDPISEHNRLYWYRQTLGQGPEFLTYFQNEAQLEKSRLLSDRFSAERPKGSFSTLEIQRTEQGDSAMYLCASSLTLRGADTQYFGPGTRLTVL.

This clone has more than one count but fewer than ten. The J gene is TRBJ2-7, the V gene TRBV5-1, with 9 bases fitting TRBD1. Germline loops: CDR1 SGHRS, CDR2 YFSETQ. V lost 0 bases, J lost 7 bases, and 5 bases stayed unmatched. This CDR3 is 14 amino acids long. CDR3 in amino acids: CASSLAGTGFEQYF. CDR3 sequence (DNA): TGCGCCAGCAGCTTGGCAGGGACAGGGTTTGAGCAGTACTTC.

This chain connects TRBV2 to TRBJ1-5; D is possibly TRBD1 (6 bases). This CDR3 contains 15 residues. CDR1 SNHLY and CDR2 FYNNEI come from the germline V gene. The ends were cut back, 8 bases at V and 8 bases at J, with 22 bases in the middle. The CDR3 DNA sequence: TGTGCCAGCGGCAAGTACGCATCGGGGGGCAAGCCCCAGCATTTT. Protein sequence: CASGKYASGGKPQHF.

The CDR3, as DNA: TGTGCCAGCAGCTCGGTAACAGGGAATGGCTACACCTTC. Amino acids: CASSSVTGNGYTF. The chain has TRBV5-5 and TRBJ1-2; tentative D call: TRBD1 (6 bases). The CDR3 runs to 13 residues. Trimming shortened V by 3 bases and J by 6 bases, and 12 bases separated the two germline ends. The germline CDR1 and CDR2 sequences are SGHKS and YYEKEE (reference sequence).

This clone was recorded a few times. The chain recombines TRBV9 with TRBJ1-1, with 7 nucleotides matching TRBD1. V trimming: 5 bases; J trimming: 5 bases; junction bases outside the gene matches: 12. Germline V gene lookup returns CDR1 SGDLS and CDR2 YYNGEE. This CDR3 has 15 amino acids. CDR3 in amino acids: CASSETGLWETEAFF. The CDR3 DNA reads TGTGCCAGCAGTGAGACAGGGCTTTGGGAGACTGAAGCTTTCTTT.

The chain couples TRBV5-1 to TRBJ1-1; possibly TRBD1 for D (6 bases). The CDR3 has 17 residues. Germline lookup yields CDR1 SGHRS and CDR2 YFSETQ. V was pared by 0 bases and J by 0 bases, with 15 bases between. The CDR3 sequence: CASSLDRVGGLNTEAFF. CDR3 nucleotides: TGCGCCAGCAGCTTGGATAGGGTAGGGGGATTGAACACTGAAGCTTTCTTT.

This CDR3 reads CSVGGTSGRAVYEQYF. The CDR3 nucleotides are TGCAGCGTGGGCGGGACTAGCGGGAGAGCTGTCTACGAGCAGTACTTC. The chain couples TRBV29-1 to TRBJ2-5; TRBD2 matches at 14 bases. With the DNA end fitting TRBJ2-7 better, the J assignment may be wrong. The CDR3 consists of 16 residues. From germline, CDR1 is SQVTM and CDR2 ANQGSEA.

DNA for the CDR3: TGTGCCAGCAGTTACTCGGGGGAGGACTATGGCTACACCTTC. Its protein product is CASSYSGEDYGYTF. The chain combines TRBV6-5 with TRBJ1-2, with D perhaps TRBD1 (5 bases). The CDR3 sequence is 14 residues long. In germline, CDR1 is MNHEY, CDR2 SVGAGI. Between the trimmed V and J ends, which lost 0 bases and 3 bases, there was a span of 8 bases.

The V and J genes are TRBV2 and TRBJ1-5; D perhaps matches TRBD1 (6 bases). Trimming cost V 4 bases and J 8 bases, with 18 bases left between them. The CDR3 is made up of 15 amino acids. Looked up from germline, CDR1 is SNHLY and CDR2 is FYNNEI. CDR3: CASSVGGQGKKPQHF. DNA of the CDR3: TGTGCCAGCAGTGTGGGGGGGCAGGGGAAAAAGCCCCAGCATTTT.